This TCR beta chain was recorded in a study of T cell responses to AZD1222 COVID-19 vaccine. Overall study: The study pooled second doses at about 4 or about 12 weeks.

Germline CDR1 SGHAT, CDR2 FQNNGV. The CDR3 runs to 18 residues. The V segment lost 3 bases and the J segment 3 bases; nucleotides outside the gene matches: 11. With respect to this clone: As yet, its antigen is unknown.

Study-level findings and limits: The donor cohort was predominantly white British with a female majority, and clonal diversity may have been underestimated. The CD4 TCRs associated with vaccination extended across spike and predominated at 160-218 and 743-854. Repertoire sampling happened only post peak T cell response.

Sequencing used immunoSEQ multiplex PCR; TCRdb keeps in-frame clones, though not all of them. The table records some 110,000 clones, approximately 87% of them present only once. Material: peripheral blood, obtained on day 0 of AZD1222 vaccination. The origin of this receptor is an adult in good health. The chain recombines TRBV11-2 with TRBJ2-1, with 10 bases fitting TRBD2. CDR3 DNA: TGTGCCAGCAGCTTCCCCATTGAACTAGCGGGAAACTACAATGAGCAGTTCTTC. Protein: CASSFPIELAGNYNEQFF.